The T cell receptor beta chain described here comes from a study of blood T cell repertoires in COVID-19. Assay used: immunoSEQ multiplex PCR; TCRdb lists only in-frame clones, some missing. This sample has hundreds of thousands of clones, with approximately 89% found just once. Input material: peripheral blood. The TCR comes from a woman aged 25 to 45 with COVID-19, enrolled during active disease.

For the CDR3, the DNA is TGTGCCAGCAGCGCTGGACTAGCGGGGGGTGGGATGGATACGCAGTATTTT. Translated: CASSAGLAGGGMDTQYF. The chain recombines TRBV5-4 with TRBJ2-3; TRBD2 matches 14 bases. Germline trimming cut 4 bases from V and 6 bases from J; bases unmatched to any gene: 10. The CDR3 sequence is 17 residues long. Germline-derived CDR1 and CDR2 are SGHNT and YYREEE (reference sequence).